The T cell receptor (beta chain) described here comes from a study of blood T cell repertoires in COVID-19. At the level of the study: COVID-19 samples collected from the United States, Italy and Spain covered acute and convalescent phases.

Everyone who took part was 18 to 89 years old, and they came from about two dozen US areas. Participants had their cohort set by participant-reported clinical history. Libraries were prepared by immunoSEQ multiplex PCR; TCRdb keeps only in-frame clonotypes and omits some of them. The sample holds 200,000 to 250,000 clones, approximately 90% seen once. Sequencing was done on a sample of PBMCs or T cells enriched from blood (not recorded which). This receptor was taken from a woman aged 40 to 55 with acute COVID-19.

CDR3 nucleotides: TGCGCCAGCAGCCCCTTCATCGGGGGGACTAGCGGGGCGGACAATGAGCAGTTCTTC. Its translation is CASSPFIGGTSGADNEQFF. The chain uses TRBV5-1 and TRBJ2-1, with 13 bases lining up with TRBD2. The germline V gene has CDR1 SGHRS and CDR2 YFSETQ. The trim removed 4 bases at V and 5 bases at J, leaving 15 bases unmatched. The length of the CDR3 is 19 residues.